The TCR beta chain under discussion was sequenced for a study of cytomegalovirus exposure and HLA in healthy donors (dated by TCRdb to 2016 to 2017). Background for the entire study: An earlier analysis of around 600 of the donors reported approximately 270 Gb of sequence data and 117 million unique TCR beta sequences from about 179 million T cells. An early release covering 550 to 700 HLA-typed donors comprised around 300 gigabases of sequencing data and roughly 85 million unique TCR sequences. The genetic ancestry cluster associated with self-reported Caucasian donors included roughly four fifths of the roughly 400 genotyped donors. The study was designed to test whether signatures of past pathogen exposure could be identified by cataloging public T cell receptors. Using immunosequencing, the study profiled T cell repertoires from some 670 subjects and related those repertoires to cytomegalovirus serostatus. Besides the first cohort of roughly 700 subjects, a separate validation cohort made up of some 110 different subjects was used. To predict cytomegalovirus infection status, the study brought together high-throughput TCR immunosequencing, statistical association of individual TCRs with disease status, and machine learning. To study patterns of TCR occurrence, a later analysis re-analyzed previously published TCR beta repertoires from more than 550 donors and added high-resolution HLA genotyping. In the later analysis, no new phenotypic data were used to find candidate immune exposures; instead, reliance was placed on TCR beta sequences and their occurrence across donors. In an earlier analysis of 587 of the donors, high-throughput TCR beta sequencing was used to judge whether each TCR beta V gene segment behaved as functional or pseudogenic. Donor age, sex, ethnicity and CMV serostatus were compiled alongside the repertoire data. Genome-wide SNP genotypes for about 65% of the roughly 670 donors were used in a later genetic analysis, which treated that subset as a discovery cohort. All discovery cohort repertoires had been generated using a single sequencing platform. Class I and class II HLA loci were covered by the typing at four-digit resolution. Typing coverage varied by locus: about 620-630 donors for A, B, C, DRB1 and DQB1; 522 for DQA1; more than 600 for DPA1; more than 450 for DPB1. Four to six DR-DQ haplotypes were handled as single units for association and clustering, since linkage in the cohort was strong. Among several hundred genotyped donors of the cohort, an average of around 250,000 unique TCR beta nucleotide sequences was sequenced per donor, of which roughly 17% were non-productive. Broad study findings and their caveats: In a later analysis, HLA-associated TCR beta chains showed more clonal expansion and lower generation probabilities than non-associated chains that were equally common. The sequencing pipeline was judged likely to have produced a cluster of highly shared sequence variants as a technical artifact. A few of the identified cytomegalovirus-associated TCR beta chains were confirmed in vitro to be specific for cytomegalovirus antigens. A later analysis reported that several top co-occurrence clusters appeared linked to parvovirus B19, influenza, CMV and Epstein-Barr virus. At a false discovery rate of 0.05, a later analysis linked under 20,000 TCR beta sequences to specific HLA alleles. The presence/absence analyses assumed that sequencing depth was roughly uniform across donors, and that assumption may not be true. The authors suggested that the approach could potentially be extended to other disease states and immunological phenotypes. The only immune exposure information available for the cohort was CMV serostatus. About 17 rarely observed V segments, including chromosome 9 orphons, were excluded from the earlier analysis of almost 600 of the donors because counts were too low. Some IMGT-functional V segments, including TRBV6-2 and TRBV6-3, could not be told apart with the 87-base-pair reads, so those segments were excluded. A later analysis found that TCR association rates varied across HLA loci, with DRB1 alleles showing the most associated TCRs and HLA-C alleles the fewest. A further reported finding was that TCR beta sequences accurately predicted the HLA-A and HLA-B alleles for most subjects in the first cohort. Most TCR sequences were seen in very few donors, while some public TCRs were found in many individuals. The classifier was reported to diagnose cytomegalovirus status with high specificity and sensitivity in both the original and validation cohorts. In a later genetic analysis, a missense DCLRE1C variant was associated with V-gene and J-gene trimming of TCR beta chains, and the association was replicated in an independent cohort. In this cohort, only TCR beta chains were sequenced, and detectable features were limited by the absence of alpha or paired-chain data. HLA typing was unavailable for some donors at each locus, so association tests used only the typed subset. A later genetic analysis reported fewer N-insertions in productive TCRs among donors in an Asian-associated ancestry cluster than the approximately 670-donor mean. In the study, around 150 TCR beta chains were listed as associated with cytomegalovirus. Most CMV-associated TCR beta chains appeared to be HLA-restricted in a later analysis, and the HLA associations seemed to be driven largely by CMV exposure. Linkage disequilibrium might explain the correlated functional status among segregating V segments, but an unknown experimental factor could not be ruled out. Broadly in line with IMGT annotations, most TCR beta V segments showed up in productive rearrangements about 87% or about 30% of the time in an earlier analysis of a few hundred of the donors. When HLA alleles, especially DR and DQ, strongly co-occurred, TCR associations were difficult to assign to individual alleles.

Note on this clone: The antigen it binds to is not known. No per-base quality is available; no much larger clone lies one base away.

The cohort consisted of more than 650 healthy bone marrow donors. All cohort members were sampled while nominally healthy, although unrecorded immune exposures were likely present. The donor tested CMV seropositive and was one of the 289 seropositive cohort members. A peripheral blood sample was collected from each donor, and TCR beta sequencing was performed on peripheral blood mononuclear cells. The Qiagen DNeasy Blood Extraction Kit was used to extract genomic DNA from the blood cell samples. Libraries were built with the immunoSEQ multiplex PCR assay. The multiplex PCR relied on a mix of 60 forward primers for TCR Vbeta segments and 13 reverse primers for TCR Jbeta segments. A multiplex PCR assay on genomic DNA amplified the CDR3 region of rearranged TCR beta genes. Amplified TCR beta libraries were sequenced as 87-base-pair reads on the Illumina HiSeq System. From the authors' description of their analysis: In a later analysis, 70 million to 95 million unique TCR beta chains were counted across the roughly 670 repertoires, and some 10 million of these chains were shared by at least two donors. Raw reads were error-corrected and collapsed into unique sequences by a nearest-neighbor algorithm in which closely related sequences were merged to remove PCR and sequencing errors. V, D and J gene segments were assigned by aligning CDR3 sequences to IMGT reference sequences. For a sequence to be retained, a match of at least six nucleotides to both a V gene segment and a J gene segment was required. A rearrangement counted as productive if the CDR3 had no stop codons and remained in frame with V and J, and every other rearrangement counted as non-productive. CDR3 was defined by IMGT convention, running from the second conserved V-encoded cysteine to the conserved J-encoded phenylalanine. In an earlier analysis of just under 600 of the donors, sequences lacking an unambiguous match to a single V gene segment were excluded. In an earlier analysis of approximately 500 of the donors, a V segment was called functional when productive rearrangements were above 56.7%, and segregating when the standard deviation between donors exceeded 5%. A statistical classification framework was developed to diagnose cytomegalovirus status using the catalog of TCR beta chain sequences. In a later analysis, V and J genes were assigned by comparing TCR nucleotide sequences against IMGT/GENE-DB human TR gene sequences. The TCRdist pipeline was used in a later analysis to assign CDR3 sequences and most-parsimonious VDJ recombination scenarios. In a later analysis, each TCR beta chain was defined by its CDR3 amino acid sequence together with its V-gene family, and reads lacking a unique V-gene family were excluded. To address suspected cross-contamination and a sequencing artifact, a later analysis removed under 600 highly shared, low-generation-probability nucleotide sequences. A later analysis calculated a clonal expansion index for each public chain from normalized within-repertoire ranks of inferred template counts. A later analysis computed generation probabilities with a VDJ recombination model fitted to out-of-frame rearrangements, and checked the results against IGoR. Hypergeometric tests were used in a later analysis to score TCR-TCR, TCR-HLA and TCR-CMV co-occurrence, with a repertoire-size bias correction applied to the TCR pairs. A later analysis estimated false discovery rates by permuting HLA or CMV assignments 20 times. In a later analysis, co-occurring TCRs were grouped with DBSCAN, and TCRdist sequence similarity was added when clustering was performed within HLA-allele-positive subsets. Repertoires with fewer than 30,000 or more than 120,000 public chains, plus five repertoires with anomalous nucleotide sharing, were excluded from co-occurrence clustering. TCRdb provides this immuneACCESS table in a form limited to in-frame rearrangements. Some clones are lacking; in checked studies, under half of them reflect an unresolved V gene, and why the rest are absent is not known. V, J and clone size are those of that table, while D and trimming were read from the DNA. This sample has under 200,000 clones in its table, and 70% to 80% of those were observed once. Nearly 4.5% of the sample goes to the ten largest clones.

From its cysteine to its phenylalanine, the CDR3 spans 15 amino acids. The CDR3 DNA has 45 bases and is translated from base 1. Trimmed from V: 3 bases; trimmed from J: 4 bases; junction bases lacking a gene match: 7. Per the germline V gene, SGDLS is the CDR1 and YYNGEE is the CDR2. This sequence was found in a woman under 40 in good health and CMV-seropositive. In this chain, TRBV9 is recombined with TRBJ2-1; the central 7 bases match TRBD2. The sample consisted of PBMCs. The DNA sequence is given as TGTGCCAGCAGCGGAACCGGGACTACTTACAATGAGCAGTTCTTC. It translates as CASSGTGTTYNEQFF.